Shown below are 21 T cell receptor beta chains from a single sample sequenced in a study of shared clonotypes between healthy human individuals. Positive CCR7 selection of CD45RO-negative cells yielded the naive CD8 cells, and terminally differentiated effector memory CD45RA+ cells were excluded. The method was immunoSEQ multiplex PCR; TCRdb's version includes in-frame clones alone and lacks a portion of them. Here the sample spans about 1.9 million clones, around 95% being singletons. Sequencing was done on a sample of naive CD8+ T cells from PBMCs. The receptors here all came from a man between 18 and 29 years old in good health. Some clones in this sample may be carry-over from other donors' samples.

CDR3 sequence reads: CASSDGYSYEQYF. The CDR3 DNA follows: TGTGCCAGCAGTGACGGGTACTCCTACGAGCAGTACTTC. V and J are TRBV6-1 and TRBJ2-7; no reliable D call. V lost 3 bases and J 0 bases, leaving 6 bases between the germline ends. This CDR3 contains 13 residues. In germline, CDR1 is MNHNS, CDR2 SASEGT.

The chain has TRBV18 and TRBJ2-2; D is undetermined. CDR1 is KGHSH, CDR2 LQKENI, per germline. V shed 2 bases and J shed 7 bases, with 11 bases lying between them. The CDR3 covers 14 residues. The CDR3 loop reads CASSPGRSLGELFF. The CDR3 DNA reads as TGTGCCAGCTCACCAGGAAGGTCTCTCGGGGAGCTGTTTTTT.

The gene calls are TRBV4-1 and TRBJ2-3, with 8 nucleotides matching TRBD2. In germline, CDR1 is MGHRA, CDR2 YSYEKL. Trimming took 0 bases from V and 4 from J; bases not matched to a gene: 9. The CDR3 consists of 17 residues. The CDR3 protein is CASSQDVGSGISDTQYF. The CDR3 DNA sequence: TGCGCCAGCAGCCAAGATGTTGGTAGCGGGATCTCAGATACGCAGTATTTT.

The chain couples TRBV7-9 to TRBJ2-7; 7 bases agree with TRBD1. CDR3 size: 13 residues. After removal of 6 bases from V and 3 bases from J, the junction contained 5 bases not matched to a gene. From germline, CDR1 is SEHNR and CDR2 FQNEAQ (reference sequence). CDR3 loop: CASSDRVRYEQYF. The DNA for the CDR3 is TGTGCCAGCAGTGACAGGGTCCGCTACGAGCAGTACTTC. Together with reference TRBV7-9 and TRBJ2-7, the CDR3 gives the full variable domain: DTGVSQNPRHKITKRGQNVTFRCDPISEHNRLYWYRQTLGQGPEFLTYFQNEAQLEKSRLLSDRFSAERPKGSFSTLEIQRTEQGDSAMYLCASSDRVRYEQYFGPGTRLTVT.

This chain uses TRBV27 with TRBJ2-5, with TRBD2 matching 7 bases. Germline V gene sequence: CDR1 MNHEY, CDR2 SMNVEV (reference sequence). V lost 3 bases and J lost 4; bases outside the gene matches: 5. The CDR3 is 14 amino acids. The CDR3 coding sequence is TGTGCCAGCAGTTTCCTTGGGGGGGGAGAGACCCAGTACTTC. This translates into CASSFLGGGETQYF.

Points on this clone: Distinct nucleotide sequences in the sample also encode this CDR3. This chain joins TRBV27 and TRBJ2-7; D perhaps matches TRBD2 (5 bases). This CDR3 spans 13 amino acids. Germline lookup yields CDR1 MNHEY and CDR2 SMNVEV (reference sequence). V lost 3 bases and J lost 4, with 10 bases in between. CDR3 bases: TGTGCCAGCAGTTTCAGTGGCGGGTACGAGCAGTACTTC. It is translated as CASSFSGGYEQYF.

The chain joins TRBV4-2 to TRBJ2-3; TRBD2 matches 8 bases. The CDR3 totals 13 residues. V trimming: 1 base; J trimming: 6 bases; junction bases outside the gene matches: 0. Germline V gene sequence: CDR1 LGHNA, CDR2 YNFKEQ. The CDR3 region has the DNA TGTGCCAGCAGCCAAGGCGGGGGGGATACGCAGTATTTT. This codes for CASSQGGGDTQYF.

The chain employs TRBV5-1 and TRBJ2-7; D unresolved. The CDR3 has 12 amino acids. V was trimmed by 2 bases and J by 3 bases, leaving 6 bases between them. Germline CDR1 SGHRS, CDR2 YFSETQ. The CDR3 DNA is TGCGCCAGCAGCTTCGACAACTACGAGCAGTACTTC. Its translation is CASSFDNYEQYF.

This chain links TRBV30 with TRBJ1-2; D perhaps matches TRBD1 (6 bases). This CDR3 contains 11 residues. Germline values: CDR1 GTSNPN, CDR2 SVGIG (reference sequence). V was shortened by 2 bases and J by 6 bases, with 7 bases between the two germline ends. CDR3 residues: CAWSSGDGYTF. CDR3 sequence (DNA): TGTGCCTGGAGTTCAGGGGATGGCTACACCTTC.

V is TRBV7-9 and J is TRBJ2-3; 12 bases fit TRBD2. The trim removed 5 bases at V and 2 bases at J, leaving 14 bases unmatched. This CDR3 region has 19 residues. Germline loops: CDR1 SEHNR, CDR2 FQNEAQ (reference sequence). Here the CDR3 DNA reads TGTGCCAGCAGCGTAAGACTAGCGGGAGTTCCCCAACACACAGATACGCAGTATTTT. This encodes CASSVRLAGVPQHTDTQYF.

Note on this clone: Other nucleotide sequences from this sample produce the same CDR3. V is TRBV27 and J is TRBJ2-3, with 7 positions matching TRBD2. J lost 3 bases, V lost 2 bases, and 8 bases had no gene match. There are 16 residues in the CDR3. Germline V gene sequence: CDR1 MNHEY, CDR2 SMNVEV (reference sequence). DNA for the CDR3: TGTGCCAGCAGTTTACGTACTAGCGTGGGGACAGATACGCAGTATTTT. Encoded protein: CASSLRTSVGTDTQYF.

This clone is a singleton in its sample. This CDR3 is CASSVATGAKTNTGELFF. The CDR3 DNA is TGTGCCAGCAGCGTAGCTACAGGGGCGAAGACGAACACCGGGGAGCTGTTTTTT. The gene calls are TRBV9 and TRBJ2-2; TRBD1 aligns across 7 bases. The V segment lost 0 bases and the J segment 0 bases; nucleotides outside the gene matches: 8. The CDR3 runs to 18 residues. The V gene's germline CDR1 is SGDLS and CDR2 YYNGEE.

This chain uses TRBV11-2 with TRBJ2-4; D possibly corresponds to TRBD2 (6 bases). Germline loops: CDR1 SGHAT, CDR2 FQNNGV. The V gene lost 6 bases and the J gene lost 4 bases, with 10 bases spanning the gap. This CDR3 spans 13 amino acids. For the CDR3, the DNA is TGTGCCAGCAGGGGACTTTGGAAAAACATTCAGTACTTC. Amino acid sequence: CASRGLWKNIQYF.

This chain connects TRBV27 to TRBJ1-1; no clear D. The V end was cut by 3 bases, the J end by 5 bases, with 13 bases between. This CDR3 spans 14 amino acids. Germline lookup yields CDR1 MNHEY and CDR2 SMNVEV (reference sequence). CDR3 nucleotide sequence: TGTGCCAGCAGTTTGGTCGGCGGGGAAACTGAAGCTTTCTTT. It specifies CASSLVGGETEAFF.

The chain uses TRBV7-2 and TRBJ2-7; D gene unclear. CDR1 and CDR2 (germline): SGHTA, FQGNSA. Trimming removed 5 bases from V and 4 bases from J, with 12 bases in between. The CDR3 sequence is 13 residues long. The chain's CDR3 is CASSPRTRYEQYF. The CDR3, as DNA: TGTGCCAGCAGCCCCAGGACCCGGTACGAGCAGTACTTC.

V and J are TRBV29-1 and TRBJ2-1; the match to TRBD2 covers 8 bases. Trimming took 6 bases from V and 4 from J; bases not matched to a gene: 2. The CDR3 is 12 amino acids. Germline lookup yields CDR1 SQVTM and CDR2 ANQGSEA. The CDR3 loop is CSVGTRYNEQFF. CDR3 nucleotide sequence: TGCAGCGTGGGGACTAGGTACAATGAGCAGTTCTTC.

The gene calls are TRBV10-2 and TRBJ2-7; the D is unclear. Germline CDR1 and CDR2: WSHSY and SAAADI. The V and J ends lost 3 bases and 4 bases respectively, with 16 bases between them. CDR3 length: 15 residues. CDR3 residues: CASSELTESRYEQYF. The CDR3 DNA sequence: TGCGCCAGCAGTGAATTAACGGAGTCTAGGTACGAGCAGTACTTC.

This clone has just a few counts. The rearrangement uses TRBV7-6 and TRBJ1-1; D is undetermined. V was cut by 3 bases and J by 2 bases, with 13 bases left in between. The germline V gene encodes CDR1 SGHVS and CDR2 FNYEAQ. The CDR3 sequence is 15 residues long. The CDR3 is CASSFSDEGNTEAFF. The CDR3 coding sequence is TGTGCCAGCAGCTTTTCGGACGAGGGAAACACTGAAGCTTTCTTT.

V usage is TRBV6-1 and J usage is TRBJ2-7; a weak D match, TRBD2 (6 bases). CDR3 size: 13 residues. The V end lost 7 bases, the J end lost 2 bases, and 12 bases lay between the germline ends. Germline CDR1 reads MNHNS; CDR2 reads SASEGT. The CDR3 protein is CASKEGDAYEQYF. As DNA, the CDR3 is TGTGCCAGCAAGGAGGGAGACGCCTACGAGCAGTACTTC.

V usage is TRBV27 and J usage is TRBJ2-3; TRBD1 might be the D (6 bases). Between the trimmed V and J ends, which lost 1 base and 7 bases, there was a span of 15 bases. CDR1 is MNHEY, CDR2 SMNVEV, per germline (reference sequence). CDR3 length: 15 residues. The CDR3, as DNA: TGTGCCAGCAGTTTATACGCAGGGGTGGGAAATACGCAGTATTTT. Amino acids: CASSLYAGVGNTQYF.

V is TRBV7-9 and J is TRBJ2-3, with a possible D match to TRBD1 (5 bases). This CDR3 contains 15 residues. CDR1 and CDR2 (germline): SEHNR, FQNEAQ (reference sequence). Trimming took 8 bases from V and 0 from J, leaving 15 bases between them. CDR3 sequence: CASYDTRTSTDTQYF. DNA for the CDR3: TGTGCCAGCTATGATACGAGGACAAGCACAGATACGCAGTATTTT.